The sequence of this T cell receptor beta chain was determined in a study of T cell repertoires in cytomegalovirus infection. Study-level information: The public TCR beta signatures pointed to both CMV infection and matching HLA type. General study results and limits: It was HLA-C-restricted CMV-specific TCR beta clonotypes that dominated the response ex vivo. The study identified carriers of CMV plus the relevant HLA from cumulative public TCR beta family frequency.

There are 16 residues in the CDR3. The V gene lost 8 bases and the J gene lost 1 base, with 21 bases spanning the gap. Germline V lookup: CDR1 SGHAT, CDR2 FQNNGV. MiXCR, applied by TCRdb to the reads, yields one record per CDR3 protein. There are a few hundred thousand distinct CDR3 sequences in the sample; around a sixth occur only once, and roughly 8.7% lies in the top ten. Ten or more counts support this clonotype. Its antigen is still unknown. Sequences were obtained from PBMCs. The sequence was collected from a human donor in good health (CMV status not recorded). Some clones in this sample may be carry-over from other donors' samples. This rearrangement joins TRBV11-2 to TRBJ2-7; D possibly corresponds to TRBD2 (6 bases). DNA for the CDR3: TGTGCCAGCCGCGGGGCCCTTAAAGGCCCATCCTACGAGCAGTACTTC. This gives the protein CASRGALKGPSYEQYF.